These 28 T cell receptor beta chains share one sample of origin, sequenced in a study of T cell repertoires in cytomegalovirus infection. One entry per CDR3 protein, called by TCRdb with MiXCR from the reads. The profile covers fewer than 950,000 distinct CDR3 sequences, with about 31% appearing a single time and around 12% taken by the ten largest. No antigen has been identified for these receptors. The sample consisted of cultured CD8+ T cells from PBMCs, taken from culture after CMV antigen stimulation. The receptors come from a human donor in good health (CMV status not recorded). Some clones in this sample may be carry-over from other donors' samples.

Regarding this clonotype: A clone one base away is much larger, so this may be a read error. This rearrangement joins TRBV7-2 to TRBJ1-2; unclear D gene. V was clipped by 5 bases and J by 2 bases, with 9 bases between them. The CDR3 loop spans 13 amino acids. Germline CDR1 SGHTA, CDR2 FQGNSA. Here the CDR3 DNA reads TGTGCCAGCAGCGAACAGAAAAACTATGGCTACACCTTC. Amino acids: CASSEQKNYGYTF.

This clonotype turned up a few times. The rearrangement links TRBV14 to TRBJ2-7; D call uncertain. Trimming cost V 1 base and J 2 bases, with 12 bases left between them. The CDR3 runs 15 residues. The germline V gene encodes CDR1 SGHDN and CDR2 FVKESK. The CDR3, as DNA: TGTGCCAGCAGCCAAGTACACGTTAAAACCTACGAGCAGTACTTC. This sequence encodes CASSQVHVKTYEQYF.

This clonotype has just a few counts. The chain uses TRBV20-1 and TRBJ2-1; no definite D call. The germline V and J ends were trimmed by 6 bases and 8 bases, with 5 bases remaining between them. This CDR3 comprises 9 residues. The germline V gene encodes CDR1 DFQATT and CDR2 SNEGSKA (reference sequence). The CDR3 bases are TGCAGTGCCCGGGATGAGCAGTTCTTC. Amino acids: CSARDEQFF.

With regard to this clonotype: Mismatch with germline at one junction end may stem from a read error. This chain connects TRBV6-6 to TRBJ2-1, with 11 nucleotides matching TRBD2. Per the germline V gene, CDR1 is MNHNY and CDR2 is SVGAGI (reference sequence). The CDR3 is made up of 16 amino acids. CDR3 residues: CASSSPTSGDFNEQLF. The CDR3 DNA is TGTGCCAGCAGTTCCCCGACTAGCGGGGACTTCAATGAGCAGCTCTTC.

The table lists this clonotype with a few counts. The V gene is TRBV12-3 or TRBV12-4, the J gene TRBJ1-2; D is possibly TRBD1 (6 bases). This CDR3 is 9 amino acids long. V was shortened by 8 bases and J by 8 bases, with 6 bases between the two germline ends. CDR3 in DNA: TGTGCCAGCGGGGGCGGCTACACCTTC. It is translated as CASGGGYTF.

The chain is built from TRBV4-3 and TRBJ2-1; D perhaps matches TRBD1 (5 bases). The CDR3 is made up of 13 amino acids. CDR1 is LGHNA, CDR2 YSLEER, per germline. With 4 bases removed from V and 5 bases from J, the gap between germline ends came to 9 bases. The CDR3 DNA sequence: TGCGCCAGCAGCCCGACAGCCGACAATGAGCAGTTCTTC. It codes for CASSPTADNEQFF.

This clonotype was counted many times. The chain couples TRBV7-6 to TRBJ2-2; D gene uncertain. Trimming pared 6 bases from V and 4 bases from J, leaving 6 bases between. CDR1 is SGHVS, CDR2 FNYEAQ, per germline. This CDR3 has 12 amino acids. The CDR3 here is CASSLTTGELFF. The CDR3 nucleotides read TGTGCCAGCAGTCTGACCACCGGGGAGCTGTTTTTT. The full variable domain, its missing parts supplied by reference TRBV7-6 and TRBJ2-2, is GAGVSQSPRYKVTKRGQDVALRCDPISGHVSLYWYRQALGQGPEFLTYFNYEAQQDKSGLPNDRFSAERPEGSISTLTIQRTEQRDSAMYRCASSLTTGELFFGEGSRLTVL.

The chain recombines TRBV9 with TRBJ1-1, with D uncertain. V was shortened by 2 bases and J by 5 bases, with 13 bases between the two germline ends. The CDR3 is made up of 14 amino acids. Germline V gene sequence: CDR1 SGDLS, CDR2 YYNGEE. CDR3 in DNA: TGTGCCAGCAGCGTTTCGTCCGGTGTTACTGAAGCTTTCTTT. As protein: CASSVSSGVTEAFF.

This clonotype has at least ten counts. This chain links TRBV7-8 with TRBJ2-1, with 7 bases fitting TRBD1. The germline CDR1 and CDR2 sequences are SGHVS and FQNEAQ. The CDR3 has 15 amino acids. Germline trimming cut 5 bases from V and 2 bases from J; bases unmatched to any gene: 6. The chain's CDR3 is CASSVDRPTYNEQFF. The CDR3 DNA is TGTGCCAGCAGCGTGGACAGGCCCACCTACAATGAGCAGTTCTTC. Using reference TRBV7-8 and TRBJ2-1 for the parts outside the CDR3, the full variable domain is GAGVSQSPRYKVAKRGQDVALRCDPISGHVSLFWYQQALGQGPEFLTYFQNEAQLDKSGLPSDRFFAERPEGSVSTLKIQRTQQEDSAVYLCASSVDRPTYNEQFFGPGTRLTVL.

The rearrangement links TRBV7-2 to TRBJ1-2; D is perhaps TRBD1 (5 bases). V gave up 8 bases and J gave up 3 bases, with 16 bases separating them. The germline CDR1 and CDR2 sequences are SGHTA and FQGNSA. The length of the CDR3 is 14 residues. The CDR3 DNA sequence: TGTACCAGCGCCCCCCGGGGGGTTCACTATGGCTACACCTTC. Its protein is CTSAPRGVHYGYTF. The full variable domain, rest sourced from reference TRBV7-2 and TRBJ1-2, is GAGVSQSPSNKVTEKGKDVELRCDPISGHTALYWYRQSLGQGLEFLIYFQGNSAPDKSGLPSDRFSAERTGGSVSTLTIQRTQQEDSAVYLCTSAPRGVHYGYTFGSGTRLTVV.

Note on this clonotype: A read error may explain this, as a much larger clone is one base away. The chain is built from TRBV7-6 and TRBJ2-5, with TRBD2 matching over 12 bases. CDR1 is SGHVS, CDR2 FNYEAQ, per germline. The CDR3 sequence is 15 residues long. J lost 4 bases, V lost 5 bases, and 5 bases had no gene match. The CDR3 DNA reads TGTGCCAGCAGCCCCCGGACTAGCGGGACAGAGACCCAGTACTTC. Its protein is CASSPRTSGTETQYF. The full variable domain, in which reference TRBV7-6 and TRBJ2-5 provide the parts outside the CDR3, is GAGVSQSPRYKVTKRGQDVALRCDPISGHVSLYWYRQALGQGPEFLTYFNYEAQQDKSGLPNDRFSAERPEGSISTLTIQRTEQRDSAMYRCASSPRTSGTETQYFGPGTRLLVL.

Many counts were recorded for this clonotype. CDR3 in amino acids: CASSFFSGYEQYF. The CDR3 DNA is TGTGCCAGCAGCTTCTTTAGCGGATACGAGCAGTACTTC. This sequence joins TRBV7-2 and TRBJ2-7, with D maybe TRBD2 (6 bases). The length of the CDR3 is 13 residues. Germline values: CDR1 SGHTA, CDR2 FQGNSA. Trimming cost V 3 bases and J 4 bases, with 10 bases left between them.

As to this clonotype: The junction does not match germline at one end; this may be a read error. The chain links TRBV10-2 to TRBJ2-3, with 10 bases fitting TRBD2. Germline values: CDR1 WSHSY, CDR2 SAAADI. The CDR3 contains 15 residues. The chain's CDR3 is CASRQRGGRADTQDF. CDR3 nucleotides: TGCGCCAGCAGACAGCGGGGGGGCCGGGCAGATACGCAGGATTTT.

Here the CDR3 DNA reads TGTGCCAGCAGTGAAACGACTAGCCAAACCTACGAGCAGTACGTC. It is translated as CASSETTSQTYEQYV. The gene calls are TRBV2 and TRBJ2-7, with 7 bases matching TRBD2. This CDR3 has 15 amino acids. Germline V gene data show CDR1 as SNHLY and CDR2 as FYNNEI. V was clipped by 2 bases and J by 2 bases; unmatched bases: 6.

The chain joins TRBV7-2 to TRBJ2-4; 7 bases map to TRBD1. Trimming at V came to 11 bases and at J to 6 bases, leaving 4 bases not matched to a gene. Germline CDR1 reads SGHTA; CDR2 reads FQGNSA. The CDR3 loop spans 11 amino acids. The DNA of the CDR3 is TGTGCCGTGGACAGGACAAACATTCAGTACTTC. This encodes CAVDRTNIQYF.

This clonotype has only a few counts. V gene TRBV20-1 combines with J gene TRBJ2-5; unclear D gene. Germline V gene lookup returns CDR1 DFQATT and CDR2 SNEGSKA (reference sequence). The CDR3 runs 13 residues. The germline V and J ends were trimmed by 5 bases and 1 base, with 11 bases remaining between them. CDR3 residues: CSAPMPAQETQYF. CDR3 in DNA: TGCAGTGCTCCTATGCCGGCCCAAGAGACCCAGTACTTC.

This clonotype was seen only a few times. The V gene is TRBV27, the J gene TRBJ2-1; a possible D gene is TRBD1 (5 bases). The CDR3 loop spans 14 amino acids. The V gene's germline CDR1 is MNHEY and CDR2 SMNVEV (reference sequence). V lost 0 bases to trimming and J lost 4 bases, with 7 bases between them. In nucleotides, the CDR3 is TGTGCCAGCAGTTTATCGGACATTTACAATGAGCAGTTCTTC. Its protein product is CASSLSDIYNEQFF.

V is TRBV12-3 or TRBV12-4 and J is TRBJ2-5; 10 bases align to TRBD2. The CDR3 sequence is 18 residues long. Trimming cost V 1 base and J 5 bases; bases outside gene matches: 13. The CDR3 DNA reads TGTGCCAGCAGTTTAGGTCTAGCGGGGGTGACGCGAATGGAGACCCAGTACTTC. This encodes CASSLGLAGVTRMETQYF.

This chain links TRBV6-1 with TRBJ1-5; D is perhaps TRBD1 (5 bases). Germline loops: CDR1 MNHNS, CDR2 SASEGT. Trimming stripped 5 bases from V and 5 bases from J, with 19 bases between. This CDR3 is built from 16 residues. The CDR3 here is CASSPPDILTHQPQHF. The CDR3 DNA reads TGTGCCAGCAGTCCCCCGGACATTCTCACCCATCAGCCCCAGCATTTT.

V is TRBV27 and J is TRBJ1-1; TRBD1 agrees at 9 bases. The V gene's germline CDR1 is MNHEY and CDR2 SMNVEV (reference sequence). CDR3 size: 14 residues. V shed 5 bases, J shed 8 bases, and the junction held 9 bases outside the gene matches. Here the CDR3 reads CASSDGQGTTEAFF. For the CDR3, the DNA is TGTGCCAGCAGTGACGGACAGGGGACGACAGAAGCTTTCTTT.

Concerning this clonotype itself: A read error may explain this, as a much larger clone is one base away. CDR3: CASSLDGTSGGGGQFF. The CDR3 DNA sequence: TGTGCCAGCAGCTTAGATGGGACTAGCGGGGGGGGTGGGCAGTTCTTC. This chain uses TRBV7-2 with TRBJ2-1, with 16 bases that match TRBD2. The germline CDR1 and CDR2 sequences are SGHTA and FQGNSA. The V gene end was trimmed by 1 base and the J gene end by 12 bases; junction bases not matched to a gene: 6. The CDR3 has 16 amino acids.

This clonotype was detected many times. The CDR3 bases are TGTGCCAGCAGCTCCACAGGGATCTACGAGCAGTACTTC. Translated, it gives CASSSTGIYEQYF. V and J are TRBV7-2 and TRBJ2-7, with TRBD1 as a possible D gene (6 bases). The CDR3 extends over 13 amino acids. Trimming removed 4 bases at V and 3 bases at J, with 10 bases between. Germline lookup yields CDR1 SGHTA and CDR2 FQGNSA.

This clonotype was found a few times. The V gene is TRBV28, the J gene TRBJ1-6; D is ambiguous. V was trimmed by 3 bases and J by 4 bases, leaving 13 bases between them. CDR3 length: 16 residues. The germline CDR1 and CDR2 sequences are MDHEN and SYDVKM. The CDR3 DNA reads as TGTGCCAGCAGTTTTGATCGGCTGAATTATAATTCACCCCTCCACTTT. Translation gives CASSFDRLNYNSPLHF.

V is TRBV27 and J is TRBJ1-1, with a weak D call TRBD1 (6 bases). V gave up 7 bases and J gave up 1 base, with 10 bases separating them. This CDR3 spans 13 amino acids. Germline V CDR1 and CDR2: MNHEY, SMNVEV (reference sequence). CDR3 nucleotides: TGTGCCAGCAAGATAGGGGGGAACACTGAAGCTTTCTTT. It yields the protein CASKIGGNTEAFF.

V gene TRBV20-1 combines with J gene TRBJ1-5; D gene uncertain. With 0 bases removed from V and 4 bases from J, the gap between germline ends came to 22 bases. This CDR3 contains 18 residues. The V gene's germline CDR1 is DFQATT and CDR2 SNEGSKA (reference sequence). The CDR3 DNA is TGCAGTGCTAGAGATATATCCTCTTCCCTGCTGATGAATCAGCCCCAGCATTTT. Translated, it gives CSARDISSSLLMNQPQHF.

This clonotype appeared a single time. The chain couples TRBV7-9 to TRBJ2-3; no firm D call. Germline loops: CDR1 SEHNR, CDR2 FQNEAQ (reference sequence). The V and J ends lost 5 bases and 5 bases respectively, with 14 bases between them. This CDR3 is 14 amino acids long. CDR3 sequence reads: CASSPGPLGDTQYF. In DNA form, the CDR3 reads TGTGCCAGCAGCCCTGGCCCCCTCGGAGATACGCAGTATTTT. Complete variable domain (other parts from reference TRBV7-9 and TRBJ2-3): DTGVSQNPRHKITKRGQNVTFRCDPISEHNRLYWYRQTLGQGPEFLTYFQNEAQLEKSRLLSDRFSAERPKGSFSTLEIQRTEQGDSAMYLCASSPGPLGDTQYFGPGTRLTVL.

V usage is TRBV7-8 and J usage is TRBJ1-5; unclear D gene. The J call could be wrong; TRBJ2-3 is a better fit for the DNA end. The germline V gene has CDR1 SGHVS and CDR2 FQNEAQ. The CDR3 runs to 16 residues. The CDR3, as DNA: TGTGCCAACCGCCCTACAGATTCCTATAGCAATCAGCCCCAGTATTTT. This gives the protein CANRPTDSYSNQPQYF.

This clonotype was counted only a few times. The chain combines TRBV27 with TRBJ2-7, with no clear D. There are 14 residues in the CDR3. The V end was cut by 0 bases, the J end by 2 bases, with 8 bases between. Germline CDR1 and CDR2: MNHEY and SMNVEV (reference sequence). CDR3 nucleotide sequence: TGTGCCAGCAGTTTATCGGGGATTGCCTACGAGCAGTACTTC. Encoded protein: CASSLSGIAYEQYF.